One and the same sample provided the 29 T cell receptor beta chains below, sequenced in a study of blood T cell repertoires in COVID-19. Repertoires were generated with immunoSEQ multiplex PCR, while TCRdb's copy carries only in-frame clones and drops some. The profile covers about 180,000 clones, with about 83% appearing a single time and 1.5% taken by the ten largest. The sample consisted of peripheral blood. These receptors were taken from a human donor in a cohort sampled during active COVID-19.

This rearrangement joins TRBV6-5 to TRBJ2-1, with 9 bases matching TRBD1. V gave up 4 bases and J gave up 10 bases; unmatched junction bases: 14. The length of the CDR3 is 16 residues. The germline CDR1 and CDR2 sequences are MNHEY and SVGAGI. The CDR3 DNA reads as TGTGCCAGCAGTTTACCTCGTGGACAGGGGCCGGACGAGCAGTTCTTC. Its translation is CASSLPRGQGPDEQFF.

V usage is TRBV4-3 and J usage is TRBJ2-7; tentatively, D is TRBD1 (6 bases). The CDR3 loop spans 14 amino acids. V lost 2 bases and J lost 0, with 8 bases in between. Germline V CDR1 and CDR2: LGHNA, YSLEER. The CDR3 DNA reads TGCGCCAGCAGCCAAAACAGGGCCTCCTACGAGCAGTACTTC. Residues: CASSQNRASYEQYF.

In DNA form, the CDR3 reads TGTGCCAGCAGTTCACCGGGACAGGGGGGGTACGAGCAGTACTTC. Translating gives CASSSPGQGGYEQYF. The rearrangement links TRBV6-6 to TRBJ2-7; TRBD1 matches at 11 bases. V lost 4 bases and J lost 4; bases outside the gene matches: 6. Germline-derived CDR1 and CDR2 are MNHNY and SVGAGI (reference sequence). This CDR3 contains 15 residues.

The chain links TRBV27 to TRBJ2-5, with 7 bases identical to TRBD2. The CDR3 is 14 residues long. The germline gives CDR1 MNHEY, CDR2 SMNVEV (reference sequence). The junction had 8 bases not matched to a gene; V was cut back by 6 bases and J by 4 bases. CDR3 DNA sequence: TGTGCCAGCAGGCCGACTAGCCCCCCAGAGACCCAGTACTTC. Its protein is CASRPTSPPETQYF.

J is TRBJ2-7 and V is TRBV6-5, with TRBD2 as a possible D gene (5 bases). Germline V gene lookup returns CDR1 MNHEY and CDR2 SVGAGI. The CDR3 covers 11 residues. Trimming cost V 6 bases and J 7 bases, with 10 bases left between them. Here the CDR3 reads CASSNSGEQYF. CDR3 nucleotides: TGTGCCAGCAGCAACTCGGGAGAGCAGTACTTC.

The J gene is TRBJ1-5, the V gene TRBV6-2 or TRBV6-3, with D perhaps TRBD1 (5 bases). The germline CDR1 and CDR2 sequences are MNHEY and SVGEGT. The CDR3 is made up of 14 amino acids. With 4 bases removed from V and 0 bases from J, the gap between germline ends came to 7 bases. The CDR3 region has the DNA TGTGCCAGCAGTTGGGGCCATAGCAATCAGCCCCAGCATTTT. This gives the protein CASSWGHSNQPQHF.

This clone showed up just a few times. DNA of the CDR3: TGTGCCAGCAGCTTGGGCTCGGGGGTCCGCGAGCAGTACTTC. Its protein is CASSLGSGVREQYF. The rearrangement uses TRBV5-5 and TRBJ2-7; TRBD2 is a possible D gene (6 bases). Trimming removed 0 bases at V and 6 bases at J, with 13 bases between. Germline lookup yields CDR1 SGHKS and CDR2 YYEKEE (reference sequence). CDR3 length equals 14 residues.

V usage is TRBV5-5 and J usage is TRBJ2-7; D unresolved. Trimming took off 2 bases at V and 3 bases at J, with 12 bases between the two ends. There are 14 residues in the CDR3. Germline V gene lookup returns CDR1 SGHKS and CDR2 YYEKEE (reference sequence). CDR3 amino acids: CASSLDWSLYEQYF. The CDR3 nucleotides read TGTGCCAGCAGCTTAGACTGGTCCCTCTACGAGCAGTACTTC.

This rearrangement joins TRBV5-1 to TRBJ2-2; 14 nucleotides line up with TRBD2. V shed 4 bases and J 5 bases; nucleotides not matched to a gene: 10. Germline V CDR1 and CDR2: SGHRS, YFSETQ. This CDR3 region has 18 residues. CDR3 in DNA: TGCGCCAGCAGCCGAAAGGGACTAGCGGGAGATAGGACCGGGGAGCTGTTTTTT. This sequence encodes CASSRKGLAGDRTGELFF.

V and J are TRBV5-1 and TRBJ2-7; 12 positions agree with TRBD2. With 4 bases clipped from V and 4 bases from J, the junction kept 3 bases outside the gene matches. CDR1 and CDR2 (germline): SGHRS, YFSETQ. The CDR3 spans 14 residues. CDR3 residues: CASSPGTSGYEQYF. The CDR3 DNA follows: TGCGCCAGCAGCCCGGGGACTAGCGGGTACGAGCAGTACTTC.

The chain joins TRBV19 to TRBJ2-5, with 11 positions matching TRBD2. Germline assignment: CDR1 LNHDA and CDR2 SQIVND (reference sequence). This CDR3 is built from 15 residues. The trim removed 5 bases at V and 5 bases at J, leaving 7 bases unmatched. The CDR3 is CASSVGLAAPETQYF. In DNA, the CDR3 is TGTGCCAGTAGTGTGGGACTAGCGGCCCCCGAGACCCAGTACTTC. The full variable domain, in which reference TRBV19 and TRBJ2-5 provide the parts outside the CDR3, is DGGITQSPKYLFRKEGQNVTLSCEQNLNHDAMYWYRQDPGQGLRLIYYSQIVNDFQKGDIAEGYSVSREKKESFPLTVTSAQKNPTAFYLCASSVGLAAPETQYFGPGTRLLVL.

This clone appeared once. The CDR3 DNA follows: TGTGCCAGCAGCCAGGGACAGGGTTTAACCTATGGCTACACCTTC. This translates into CASSQGQGLTYGYTF. The V call is TRBV6-5, the J call TRBJ1-2; 9 nucleotides align to TRBD1. Losses at the gene ends were 6 bases for V and 4 bases for J; bases not matched to a gene: 9. This CDR3 has 15 residues. Germline assignment: CDR1 MNHEY and CDR2 SVGAGI.

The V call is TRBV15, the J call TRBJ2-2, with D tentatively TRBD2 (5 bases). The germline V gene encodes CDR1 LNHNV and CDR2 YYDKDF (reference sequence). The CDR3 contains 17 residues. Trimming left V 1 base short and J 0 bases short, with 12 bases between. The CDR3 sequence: CATSRGGSLTNTGELFF. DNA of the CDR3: TGTGCCACCAGCAGAGGAGGGTCCCTAACGAACACCGGGGAGCTGTTTTTT.

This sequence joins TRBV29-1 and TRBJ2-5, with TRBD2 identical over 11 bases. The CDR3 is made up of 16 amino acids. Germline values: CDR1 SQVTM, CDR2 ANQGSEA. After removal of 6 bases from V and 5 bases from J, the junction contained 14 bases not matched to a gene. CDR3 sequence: CSVVKLLAGEMETQYF. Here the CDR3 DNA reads TGCAGCGTCGTTAAGCTACTAGCGGGAGAGATGGAGACCCAGTACTTC.

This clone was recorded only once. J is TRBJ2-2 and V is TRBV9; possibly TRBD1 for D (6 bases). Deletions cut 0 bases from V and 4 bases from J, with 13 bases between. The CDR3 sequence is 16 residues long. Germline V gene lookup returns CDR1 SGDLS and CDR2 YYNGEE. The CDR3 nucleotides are TGTGCCAGCAGCGTAGTGGGGGACACAACCACCGGGGAGCTGTTTTTT. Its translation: CASSVVGDTTTGELFF. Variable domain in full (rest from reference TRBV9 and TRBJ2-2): DSGVTQTPKHLITATGQRVTLRCSPRSGDLSVYWYQQSLDQGLQFLIQYYNGEERAKGNILERFSAQQFPDLHSELNLSSLELGDSALYFCASSVVGDTTTGELFFGEGSRLTVL.

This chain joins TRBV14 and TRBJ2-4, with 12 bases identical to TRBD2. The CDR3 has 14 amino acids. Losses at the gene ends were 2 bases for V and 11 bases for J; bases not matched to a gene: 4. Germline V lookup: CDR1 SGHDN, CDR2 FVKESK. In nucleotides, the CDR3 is TGTGCCAGCAGCCAAACTAGCGGGGGGCCTTTTCAGTACTTC. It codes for CASSQTSGGPFQYF.

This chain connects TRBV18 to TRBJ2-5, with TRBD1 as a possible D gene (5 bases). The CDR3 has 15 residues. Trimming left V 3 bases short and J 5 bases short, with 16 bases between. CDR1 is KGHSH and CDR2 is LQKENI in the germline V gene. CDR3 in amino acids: CASSPPPGYGETQYF. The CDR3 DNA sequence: TGTGCCAGCTCACCCCCCCCAGGGTACGGGGAGACCCAGTACTTC.

CDR3 protein: CASTKLSSYEQYF. CDR3 bases: TGTGCCAGCACCAAACTAAGCTCCTACGAGCAGTACTTC. V usage is TRBV5-6 and J usage is TRBJ2-7; the D is unclear. CDR3 length equals 13 residues. Trimming stripped 6 bases from V and 0 bases from J, with 10 bases between. CDR1 SGHDT and CDR2 YYEEEE come from the germline V gene.

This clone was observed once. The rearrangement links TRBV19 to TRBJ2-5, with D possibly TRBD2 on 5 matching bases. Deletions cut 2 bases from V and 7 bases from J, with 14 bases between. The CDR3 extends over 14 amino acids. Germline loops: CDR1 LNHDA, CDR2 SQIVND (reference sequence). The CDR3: CASSIRHFEGTQYF. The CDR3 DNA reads TGTGCCAGTAGTATACGGCACTTCGAGGGGACCCAGTACTTC.

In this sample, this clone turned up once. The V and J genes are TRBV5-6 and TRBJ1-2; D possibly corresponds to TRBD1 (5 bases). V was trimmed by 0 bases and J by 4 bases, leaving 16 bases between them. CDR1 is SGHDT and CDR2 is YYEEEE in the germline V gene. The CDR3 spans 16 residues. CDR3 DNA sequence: TGTGCCAGCAGCTTGGCTGGGGGGTCCCAGGGCTATGGCTACACCTTC. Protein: CASSLAGGSQGYGYTF.

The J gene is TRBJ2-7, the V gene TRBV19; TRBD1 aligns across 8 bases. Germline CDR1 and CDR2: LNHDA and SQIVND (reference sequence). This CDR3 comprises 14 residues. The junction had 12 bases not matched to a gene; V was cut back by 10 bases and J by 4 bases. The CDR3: CATSPDRGPYEQYF. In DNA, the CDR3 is TGTGCCACCTCACCCGACAGGGGACCTTACGAGCAGTACTTC.

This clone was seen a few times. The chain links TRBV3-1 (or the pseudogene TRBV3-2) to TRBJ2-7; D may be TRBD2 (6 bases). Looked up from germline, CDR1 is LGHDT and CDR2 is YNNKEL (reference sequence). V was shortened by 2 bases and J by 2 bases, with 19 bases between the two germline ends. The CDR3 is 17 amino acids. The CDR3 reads CASSQPPPGLIAYEQYF. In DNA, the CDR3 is TGTGCCAGCAGCCAACCCCCACCGGGACTTATTGCCTACGAGCAGTACTTC.

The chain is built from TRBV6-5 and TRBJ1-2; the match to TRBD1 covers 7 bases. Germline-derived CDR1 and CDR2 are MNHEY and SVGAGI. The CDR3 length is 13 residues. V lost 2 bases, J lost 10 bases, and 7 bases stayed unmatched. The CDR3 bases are TGTGCCAGCAGTTACGGGCAGGGGGTGATCTACACCTTC. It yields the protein CASSYGQGVIYTF.

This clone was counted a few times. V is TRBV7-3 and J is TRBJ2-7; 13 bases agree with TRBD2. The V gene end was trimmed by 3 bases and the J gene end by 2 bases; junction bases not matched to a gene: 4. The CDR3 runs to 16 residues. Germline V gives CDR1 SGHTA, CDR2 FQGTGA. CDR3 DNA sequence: TGTGCCAGCAGCTTGGAAGGGACTAGCGGGACCTACGAGCAGTACTTC. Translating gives CASSLEGTSGTYEQYF.

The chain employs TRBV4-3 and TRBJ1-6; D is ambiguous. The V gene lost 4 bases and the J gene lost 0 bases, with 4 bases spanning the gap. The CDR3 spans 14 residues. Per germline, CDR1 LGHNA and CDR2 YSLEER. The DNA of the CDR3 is TGCGCCAGCAGCCCGAGCTCCTATAATTCACCCCTCCACTTT. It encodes CASSPSSYNSPLHF.

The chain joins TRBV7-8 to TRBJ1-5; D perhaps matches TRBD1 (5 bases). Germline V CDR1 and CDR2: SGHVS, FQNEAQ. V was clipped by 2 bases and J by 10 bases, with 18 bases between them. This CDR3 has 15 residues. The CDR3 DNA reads TGTGCCAGCAGCTTAAGCGGGGGTTCGATCATTCCCCAGCATTTT. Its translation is CASSLSGGSIIPQHF.

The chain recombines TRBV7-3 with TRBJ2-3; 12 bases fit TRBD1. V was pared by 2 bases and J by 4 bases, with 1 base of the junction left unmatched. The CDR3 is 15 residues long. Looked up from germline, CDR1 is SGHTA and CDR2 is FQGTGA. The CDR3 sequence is CASSLGTGGPDTQYF. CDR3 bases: TGTGCCAGCAGCTTAGGGACAGGGGGCCCAGATACGCAGTATTTT. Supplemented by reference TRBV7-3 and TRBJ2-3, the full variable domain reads GAGVSQTPSNKVTEKGKYVELRCDPISGHTALYWYRQSLGQGPEFLIYFQGTGAADDSGLPNDRFFAVRPEGSVSTLKIQRTERGDSAVYLCASSLGTGGPDTQYFGPGTRLTVL.

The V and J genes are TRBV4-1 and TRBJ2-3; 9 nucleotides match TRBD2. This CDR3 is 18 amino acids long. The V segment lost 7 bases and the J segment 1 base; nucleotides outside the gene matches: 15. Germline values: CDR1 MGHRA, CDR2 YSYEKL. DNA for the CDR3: TGCGCCAGCAAATTGTTGGCGGGAGGGCCTTGGGGCACAGATACGCAGTATTTT. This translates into CASKLLAGGPWGTDTQYF.

The CDR3 reads CASSFSGSQPQHF. CDR3 nucleotides: TGTGCCAGCAGTTTTTCGGGGTCTCAGCCCCAGCATTTT. The chain recombines TRBV12-3 or TRBV12-4 with TRBJ1-5; D gene ambiguous. The CDR3 spans 13 residues. V was trimmed by 3 bases and J by 6 bases, leaving 9 bases between them.